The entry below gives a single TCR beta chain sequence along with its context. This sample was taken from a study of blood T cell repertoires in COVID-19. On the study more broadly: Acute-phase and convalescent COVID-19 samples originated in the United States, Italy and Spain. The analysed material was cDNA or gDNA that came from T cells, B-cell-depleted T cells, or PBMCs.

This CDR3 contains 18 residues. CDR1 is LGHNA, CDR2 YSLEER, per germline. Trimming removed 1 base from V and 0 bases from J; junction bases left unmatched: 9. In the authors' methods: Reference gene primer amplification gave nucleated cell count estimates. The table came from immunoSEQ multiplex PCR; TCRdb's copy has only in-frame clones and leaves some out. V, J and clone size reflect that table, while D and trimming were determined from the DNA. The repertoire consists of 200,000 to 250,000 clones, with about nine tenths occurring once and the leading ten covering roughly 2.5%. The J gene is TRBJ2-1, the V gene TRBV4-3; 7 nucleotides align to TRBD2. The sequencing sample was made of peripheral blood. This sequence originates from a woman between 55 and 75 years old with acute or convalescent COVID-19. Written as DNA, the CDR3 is TGCGCCAGCAGCCAAGCCCCCCCTAGCGGATACTCCTACAATGAGCAGTTCTTC. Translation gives CASSQAPPSGYSYNEQFF.